The 5 T cell receptor beta chains reported below all come from one sample, sequenced in a study of blood T cell repertoires in COVID-19 (TCRdb year 2020). The library was generated by the immunoSEQ multiplex PCR assay. What TCRdb holds here is the immuneACCESS table cut down to in-frame rearrangements. Part of the clones is not present; checked against another copy, under half of the missing clones reflect an unresolved V gene, and the others are unexplained. This sample is represented by around 370,000 clones; around 90% of them were singletons. The leading ten clones occupy more than 1% of the sample. The sequenced sample was PBMCs or T cells enriched from blood (not recorded which). Receptors were obtained from a woman between 18 and 29 years old who had recovered from COVID-19.

CDR3 protein: CASSSGVGRTEAFF. CDR3 bases: TGTGCCAGCAGCTCAGGGGTCGGGCGGACGGAAGCTTTCTTT. V is TRBV21-1 and J is TRBJ1-1; the table's D gene call, TRBD1, was not cross checked with the DNA. TRBV21-1 is designated a pseudogene. The CDR3 contains 14 residues.

This chain links TRBV5-3 with TRBJ2-7, with TRBD1 matching over 8 bases. TRBV5-3 is marked as an open reading frame, function uncertain. V lost 0 bases and J lost 3; bases outside the gene matches: 11. This CDR3 is 17 amino acids long. This CDR3 reads CARSLGNRQGLIYEQYF. The CDR3 DNA is TGTGCCAGAAGCTTGGGAAATAGACAGGGGCTTATCTACGAGCAGTACTTC.

In nucleotides, the CDR3 is TGCAGCGTTGAAGTGGGGGCCAGGGAAAATCATGGCTACACCTTC. Translation gives CSVEVGARENHGYTF. The V gene is TRBV29-1, the J gene TRBJ1-2; D is possibly TRBD1 (6 bases). With 1 base removed from V and 6 bases from J, the gap between germline ends came to 18 bases. This CDR3 has 15 amino acids. Germline V gene data show CDR1 as SQVTM and CDR2 as ANQGSEA. The complete variable domain, with remaining parts taken from reference TRBV29-1 and TRBJ1-2, reads SAVISQKPSRDICQRGTSLTIQCQVDSQVTMMFWYRQQPGQSLTLIATANQGSEATYESGFVIDKFPISRPNLTFSTLTVSNMSPEDSSIYLCSVEVGARENHGYTFGSGTRLTVV.

This chain joins TRBV13 and TRBJ1-1; D unclear. The CDR3 consists of 12 residues. V was clipped by 7 bases and J by 8 bases, with 14 bases between them. Germline lookup yields CDR1 PRHDT and CDR2 FYEKMQ (reference sequence). The CDR3 DNA sequence: TGTGCCAGCACTCCCGGGAGAACCGAAGCTTTCTTT. Residues: CASTPGRTEAFF.

CDR3 residues: CASSSEGAPDGYTF. The CDR3, as DNA: TGTGCCAGCAGCTCCGAAGGGGCGCCGGATGGCTACACCTTC. V gene TRBV11-2 combines with J gene TRBJ1-2; D perhaps matches TRBD1 (5 bases). CDR3 size: 14 residues. Germline V gives CDR1 SGHAT, CDR2 FQNNGV. V lost 4 bases and J lost 6, with 15 bases in between.